This T cell receptor (beta chain) was captured in a study of cytomegalovirus exposure and HLA in healthy donors. As regards this clone: Its specificity is unknown.

Study-level results: The authors judged a highly shared variant cluster likely a sequencing artifact. V- and J-gene trimming in TCR beta was tied to a missense DCLRE1C variant by an analysis performed later.

The PCR made use of 60 Vbeta and 13 Jbeta primers. Repertoires were generated with immunoSEQ multiplex PCR, while TCRdb's copy carries only in-frame clones and drops some. The sample has about 200,000 clones; roughly 72% are singletons. The germline CDR1 and CDR2 sequences are MNHNS and SASEGT. The CDR3 extends over 13 amino acids. Trimming took 7 bases from V and 2 from J; bases not matched to a gene: 2. Donors in the study were healthy people who gave bone marrow. Material: PBMCs. This clonotype was obtained from a man in his thirties or forties in good health and CMV-seronegative. V gene TRBV6-1 combines with J gene TRBJ1-5; 7 bases match TRBD1. CDR3 in amino acids: CASNRGGNQPQHF. The CDR3 nucleotides read TGTGCCAGCAACAGGGGCGGCAATCAGCCCCAGCATTTT.